What follows describes a single TCR beta chain. Antigen: not known. Synthetic TCR analog templates were spiked into all PCRs individually. Data came from immunoSEQ multiplex PCR; TCRdb stores just in-frame clones and leaves some out. In the table there are about 74,000 clones, about 90% of which are singletons. This record belongs to a study of PD-L1 blockade in urothelial cancer. Across the whole study: The study started patients on atezolizumab at some point between 2014 and 2016, giving 1,200 mg intravenously every 3 weeks. Timepoints chosen for blood analysis were 3 weeks (second dose) and 6 weeks after treatment start. Study results and caveats: Better survival was predicted when blood TCR clonality before treatment fell below the median.

Specified time point: pretreatment peripheral blood. This CDR3 has 14 amino acids. The chain combines TRBV21-1 with TRBJ2-5; TRBD2, the D gene given by the table, was not confirmed from the DNA. TRBV21-1 is designated a pseudogene. Sequencing used PBMCs, obtained around atezolizumab (anti-PD-L1) treatment. This clonotype was sampled from a man aged 65-85 years with urothelial cancer. Written as DNA, the CDR3 is TGTGCCAGCAGCAAAGGAGAGACGGGAGAGACCCAGTACTTC. It specifies CASSKGETGETQYF.